This T cell receptor (beta chain) came from a study of early T cells in non-severe SARS-CoV-2 infection. The ends were cut back, 4 bases at V and 2 bases at J, with 17 bases in the middle. Germline CDR1 and CDR2: MGHRA and YSYEKL. The length of the CDR3 is 16 residues. TCRdb itself ran the 5' RACE reads through MiXCR, one entry per CDR3 protein. The data show about 120,000 distinct CDR3 sequences, roughly 12% seen once. This clonotype appeared many times. The chain recombines TRBV4-1 with TRBJ1-2, with a tentative D call TRBD1 (6 bases). Source: whole blood, taken at baseline. The receptor comes from an adult who was a healthcare worker with PCR-confirmed SARS-CoV-2 infection or an uninfected control (not recorded which). This CDR3 is CASSPTQDSLNYGYTF. CDR3 bases: TGCGCCAGCAGCCCGACACAGGACAGCCTAAACTATGGCTACACCTTC.